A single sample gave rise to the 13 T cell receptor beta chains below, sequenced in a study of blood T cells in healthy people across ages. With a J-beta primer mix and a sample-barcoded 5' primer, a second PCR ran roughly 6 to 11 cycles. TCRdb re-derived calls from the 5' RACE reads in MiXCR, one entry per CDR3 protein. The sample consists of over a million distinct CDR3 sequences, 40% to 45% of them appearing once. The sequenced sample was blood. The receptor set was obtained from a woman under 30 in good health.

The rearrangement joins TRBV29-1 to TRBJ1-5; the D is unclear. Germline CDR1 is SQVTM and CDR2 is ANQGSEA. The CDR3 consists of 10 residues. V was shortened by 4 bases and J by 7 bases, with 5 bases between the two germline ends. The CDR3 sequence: CSVGQQPQHF. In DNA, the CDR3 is TGCAGCGTTGGGCAACAGCCCCAGCATTTT.

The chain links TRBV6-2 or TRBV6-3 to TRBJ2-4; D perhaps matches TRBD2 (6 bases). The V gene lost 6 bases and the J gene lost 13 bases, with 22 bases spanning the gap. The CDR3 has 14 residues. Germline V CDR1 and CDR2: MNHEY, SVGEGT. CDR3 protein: CASRTPVREPTQYF. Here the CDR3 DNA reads TGTGCCAGCAGAACCCCCGTTCGGGAGCCAACGCAGTACTTC.

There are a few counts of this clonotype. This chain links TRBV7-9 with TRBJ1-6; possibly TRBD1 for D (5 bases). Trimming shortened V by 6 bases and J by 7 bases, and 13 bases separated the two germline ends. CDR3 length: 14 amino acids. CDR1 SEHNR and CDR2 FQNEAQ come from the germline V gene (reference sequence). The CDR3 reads CASRETGRNSPLHF. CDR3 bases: TGTGCCAGCAGAGAAACGGGGCGAAATTCACCCCTCCACTTT.

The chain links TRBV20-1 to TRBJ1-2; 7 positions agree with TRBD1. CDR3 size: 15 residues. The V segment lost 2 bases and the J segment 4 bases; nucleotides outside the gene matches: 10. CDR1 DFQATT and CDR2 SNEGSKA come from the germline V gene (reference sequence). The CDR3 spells CSARTGANPPYGYTF. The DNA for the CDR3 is TGCAGTGCTAGAACAGGGGCCAATCCACCCTATGGCTACACCTTC.

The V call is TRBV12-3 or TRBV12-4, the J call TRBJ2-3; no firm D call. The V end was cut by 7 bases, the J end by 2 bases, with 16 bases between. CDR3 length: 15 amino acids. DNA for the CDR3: TGTGCCAGCACCACACTCTATTTGTACACAGATACGCAGTATTTT. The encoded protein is CASTTLYLYTDTQYF.

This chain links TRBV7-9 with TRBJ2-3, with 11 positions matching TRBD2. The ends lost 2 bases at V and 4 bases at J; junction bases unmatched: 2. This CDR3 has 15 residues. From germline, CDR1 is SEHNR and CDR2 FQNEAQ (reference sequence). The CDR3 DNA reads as TGTGCCAGCAGCTTAATTAGCGGGGGGGCAGATACGCAGTATTTT. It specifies CASSLISGGADTQYF. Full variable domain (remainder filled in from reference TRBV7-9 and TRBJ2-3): DTGVSQNPRHKITKRGQNVTFRCDPISEHNRLYWYRQTLGQGPEFLTYFQNEAQLEKSRLLSDRFSAERPKGSFSTLEIQRTEQGDSAMYLCASSLISGGADTQYFGPGTRLTVL.

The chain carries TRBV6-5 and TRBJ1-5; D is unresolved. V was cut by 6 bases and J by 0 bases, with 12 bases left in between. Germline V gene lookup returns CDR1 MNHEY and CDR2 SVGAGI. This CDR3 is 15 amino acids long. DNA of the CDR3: TGTGCCAGCAGACCCGCAGGATATAGCAATCAGCCCCAGCATTTT. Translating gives CASRPAGYSNQPQHF.

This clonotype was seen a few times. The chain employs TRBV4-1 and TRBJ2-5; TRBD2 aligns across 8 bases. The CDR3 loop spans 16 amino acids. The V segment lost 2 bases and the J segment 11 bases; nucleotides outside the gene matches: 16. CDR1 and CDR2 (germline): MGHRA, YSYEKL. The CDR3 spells CASSQWGAGESHEQYF. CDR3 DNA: TGCGCCAGCAGCCAATGGGGAGCGGGAGAATCCCATGAGCAGTACTTC.

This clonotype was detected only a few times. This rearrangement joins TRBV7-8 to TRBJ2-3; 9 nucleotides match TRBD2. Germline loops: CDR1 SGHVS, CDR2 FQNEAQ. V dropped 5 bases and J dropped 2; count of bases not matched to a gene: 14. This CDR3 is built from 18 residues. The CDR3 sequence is CASSTQPLAGRPTDTQYF. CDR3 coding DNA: TGTGCCAGCAGCACGCAACCTCTAGCGGGACGACCCACAGATACGCAGTATTTT.

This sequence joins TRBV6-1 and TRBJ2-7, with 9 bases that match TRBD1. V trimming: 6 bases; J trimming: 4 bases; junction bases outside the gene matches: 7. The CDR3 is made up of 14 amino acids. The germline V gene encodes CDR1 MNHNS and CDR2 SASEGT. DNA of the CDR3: TGTGCCAGCAGATTCCGGGACAGGGATTACGAGCAGTACTTC. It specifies CASRFRDRDYEQYF.

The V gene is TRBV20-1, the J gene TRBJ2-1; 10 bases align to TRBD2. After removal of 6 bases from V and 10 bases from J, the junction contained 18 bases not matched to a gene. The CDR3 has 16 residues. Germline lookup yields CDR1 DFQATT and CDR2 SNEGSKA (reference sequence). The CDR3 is CSASSASGGFSYEQFF. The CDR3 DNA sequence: TGCAGTGCCTCTTCGGCTAGCGGGGGCTTTTCCTACGAGCAGTTCTTC.

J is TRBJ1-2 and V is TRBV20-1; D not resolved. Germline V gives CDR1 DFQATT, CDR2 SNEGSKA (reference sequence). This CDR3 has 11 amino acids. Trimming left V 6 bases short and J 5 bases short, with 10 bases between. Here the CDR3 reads CSAHGRYGYTF. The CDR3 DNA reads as TGCAGTGCACACGGACGGTATGGCTACACCTTC.

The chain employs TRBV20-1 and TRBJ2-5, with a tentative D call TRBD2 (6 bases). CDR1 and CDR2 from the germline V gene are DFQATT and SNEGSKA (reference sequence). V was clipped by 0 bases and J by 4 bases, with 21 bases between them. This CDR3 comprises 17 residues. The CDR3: CSARDRYSGQGGETQYF. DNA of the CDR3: TGCAGTGCTAGAGATCGATATTCGGGGCAGGGAGGAGAGACCCAGTACTTC.